This TCR beta chain was found in a study of regulatory T cells in long-lasting Graves disease. The TCR beta library used iRepertoire HTBI primers with Arm-PCR amplification of CDR3. Each CDR3 protein gets one entry after TCRdb re-called the multiplex PCR reads with MiXCR. The data show fewer than 400,000 distinct CDR3 sequences, more than 20% seen once. CDR3 length: 13 residues. Per the germline V gene, CDR1 is DFQATT and CDR2 is SNEGSKA (reference sequence). V lost 1 base, J lost 5 bases, and 12 bases lay in between. Time point described: persistent/refractory GD, antithyroid drugs over 5 years with positive TRAb. The TCR library was prepared using RNA isolated from PBMCs. Diagnosis followed American Thyroid Association guidelines for Graves' disease. Staff took roughly 9.6 milliliters of peripheral blood and put it into EDTA tubes. For this clonotype: Its antigen is unknown.

Study observations and caveats: Blood alone, not thyroid tissue, was studied.

The sample consisted of peripheral blood mononuclear cells (PBMCs), taken when the disease was refractory, from a patient treated with antithyroid drugs. The receptor was isolated from a female donor with Graves disease. The genes are TRBV20-1 and TRBJ2-7, with unresolved D. CDR3 sequence: CSARVGFGHEQYF. DNA of the CDR3: TGCAGTGCTAGAGTTGGTTTCGGGCACGAGCAGTACTTC.